This passage covers 21 T cell receptor beta chains from one sample sequenced in a study of cytomegalovirus exposure and HLA in healthy donors (dated by TCRdb to between 2016 and 2019). The method behind the library was the immunoSEQ multiplex PCR assay. The multiplex PCR relied on a mix of 60 forward primers for TCR Vbeta segments and 13 reverse primers for TCR Jbeta segments. Imported from immuneACCESS, the table was reduced by TCRdb to in-frame sequences with V and J called. These copies leave out some clones; in studies compared against another copy, an unresolved V gene accounts for under half, and the cause of the remainder is not known. The sample records about 130,000 clones, around four fifths of which are singletons. 1.5% of the sample comes from the top ten. The sequenced sample consisted of PBMCs. These receptor sequences come from a female donor in good health and CMV-seronegative.

The chain employs TRBV5-1 and TRBJ2-1; maybe TRBD1 (5 bases). The CDR3 has 15 residues. The germline V gene has CDR1 SGHRS and CDR2 YFSETQ. Trimming cost V 0 bases and J 4 bases, with 11 bases left between them. The CDR3 DNA is TGCGCCAGCAGCTTGGAGGGGCAACCTTACAATGAGCAGTTCTTC. It specifies CASSLEGQPYNEQFF.

The genes are TRBV28 and TRBJ1-4; D perhaps matches TRBD1 (5 bases). The V end was cut by 5 bases, the J end by 0 bases, with 19 bases between. CDR1 is MDHEN, CDR2 SYDVKM, per germline. The CDR3 runs 18 residues. CDR3 loop: CASSVASQGTSTNEKLFF. DNA for the CDR3: TGTGCCAGCAGTGTCGCCTCTCAGGGTACTTCAACTAATGAAAAACTGTTTTTT.

V and J are TRBV19 and TRBJ1-2; unclear D gene. Per the germline V gene, CDR1 is LNHDA and CDR2 is SQIVND (reference sequence). V lost 3 bases, J lost 6 bases, and 11 bases lay in between. The CDR3 length is 13 residues. This CDR3 reads CASSIRRGDGYTF. The CDR3 DNA is TGTGCCAGTAGTATTAGGCGGGGAGATGGCTACACCTTC.

As regards this clone: Other DNA sequences in the sample encode the same CDR3. This chain uses TRBV5-1 with TRBJ2-3; D perhaps matches TRBD2 (5 bases). V was clipped by 0 bases and J by 0 bases, with 11 bases between them. The CDR3 runs to 16 residues. Germline V gene data show CDR1 as SGHRS and CDR2 as YFSETQ. The CDR3 loop reads CASSLATSGSTDTQYF. The CDR3 DNA reads as TGCGCCAGCAGCTTGGCCACGAGCGGAAGCACAGATACGCAGTATTTT.

The table lists this clone with a few counts. The J gene is TRBJ2-7, the V gene TRBV28; maybe TRBD1 (5 bases). This CDR3 has 16 residues. The ends were cut back, 2 bases at V and 0 bases at J, with 14 bases in the middle. Germline V CDR1 and CDR2: MDHEN, SYDVKM. The CDR3 DNA is TGTGCCAGCAGTTTAGGGCCGGACACTATCTCCTACGAGCAGTACTTC. Its protein product is CASSLGPDTISYEQYF.

The J gene is TRBJ2-4, the V gene TRBV28; 12 bases line up with TRBD2. This CDR3 is built from 18 residues. With 7 bases clipped from V and 0 bases from J, the junction kept 10 bases outside the gene matches. Germline V lookup: CDR1 MDHEN, CDR2 SYDVKM. The CDR3 here is CASNTGTSGSLAKNIQYF. The DNA of the CDR3 is TGTGCCAGCAATACCGGGACTAGCGGGTCCCTAGCCAAAAACATTCAGTACTTC.

The genes are TRBV10-3 and TRBJ1-3; D is unresolved. The CDR3 contains 12 residues. V was clipped by 11 bases and J by 0 bases, with 8 bases between them. CDR1 and CDR2 from the germline V gene are ENHRY and SYGVKD. DNA of the CDR3: TGTGCCCTCCGCGGCTCTGGAAACACCATATATTTT. This gives the protein CALRGSGNTIYF.

This clone came up once. The chain has TRBV15 and TRBJ2-4; TRBD2 matches 9 bases. The junction had 11 bases not matched to a gene; V was cut back by 1 base and J by 7 bases. This CDR3 has 17 residues. Germline loops: CDR1 LNHNV, CDR2 YYDKDF (reference sequence). The CDR3: CATSRGGLAAGGNIQYF. CDR3 nucleotides: TGTGCCACCAGCAGAGGGGGACTAGCCGCCGGGGGGAACATTCAGTACTTC.

This chain connects TRBV9 to TRBJ2-3, with TRBD1 matching 8 bases. CDR1 SGDLS and CDR2 YYNGEE come from the germline V gene. V lost 0 bases to trimming and J lost 9 bases; unmatched junction nucleotides: 18. CDR3 length: 18 amino acids. This chain's CDR3 is CASSVGPRDRLTKGTQYF. DNA for the CDR3: TGTGCCAGCAGCGTAGGACCCCGGGACAGGCTCACAAAGGGGACGCAGTATTTT.

This clone appeared a few times. The rearrangement links TRBV4-1 to TRBJ1-5; tentatively, D is TRBD1 (6 bases). The CDR3 extends over 16 amino acids. V was shortened by 4 bases and J by 6 bases, with 19 bases between the two germline ends. CDR1 MGHRA and CDR2 YSYEKL come from the germline V gene. The CDR3 sequence is CASSPTLSGGGQPQHF. CDR3 nucleotides: TGCGCCAGCAGCCCCACCCTATCGGGGGGCGGTCAGCCCCAGCATTTT.

This chain uses TRBV28 with TRBJ1-2; 8 nucleotides match TRBD1. Unmatched junction bases numbered 4, after V lost 3 bases and J lost 7 bases. CDR1 and CDR2 (germline): MDHEN, SYDVKM. This CDR3 is built from 13 residues. DNA for the CDR3: TGTGCCAGCAGTTTGTTTGGACAGGGTGGCTACACCTTC. This translates into CASSLFGQGGYTF.

V and J are TRBV10-3 and TRBJ1-1; TRBD1 matches at 9 bases. The CDR3 has 17 amino acids. V lost 4 bases and J lost 1; bases outside the gene matches: 10. Germline V CDR1 and CDR2: ENHRY, SYGVKD. CDR3 in DNA: TGTGCCATCAGTGCCTCCGGGACAGGGCCTCAGAACACTGAAGCTTTCTTT. It specifies CAISASGTGPQNTEAFF.

The chain has TRBV29-1 and TRBJ1-1; possibly TRBD1 for D (6 bases). V lost 7 bases and J lost 5, with 17 bases in between. The CDR3 is 13 residues long. Per the germline V gene, CDR1 is SQVTM and CDR2 is ANQGSEA. The CDR3 loop is CSAPQGLETEAFF. The CDR3 coding sequence is TGCAGCGCCCCACAGGGCCTTGAAACTGAAGCTTTCTTT.

The rearrangement links TRBV18 to TRBJ2-1, with 8 bases matching TRBD2. Losses at the gene ends were 3 bases for V and 7 bases for J; bases not matched to a gene: 11. CDR1 and CDR2 (germline): KGHSH, LQKENI. This CDR3 is 16 amino acids long. The CDR3 is CASSPPRAGVRNEQFF. The CDR3 coding sequence is TGTGCCAGCTCACCCCCCAGAGCGGGAGTACGGAATGAGCAGTTCTTC.

This clone is a singleton in its sample. The V gene is TRBV27, the J gene TRBJ2-1, with a possible D match to TRBD2 (6 bases). Germline CDR1 reads MNHEY; CDR2 reads SMNVEV (reference sequence). Trimming removed 7 bases from V and 7 bases from J, with 17 bases in between. There are 14 residues in the CDR3. The CDR3 DNA follows: TGTGCCAGCACTTCCGGGGGAGTGGTAAATGAGCAGTTCTTC. This translates into CASTSGGVVNEQFF.

This clone has only a few counts. The J gene is TRBJ2-3, the V gene TRBV28; 7 bases match TRBD1. Germline V gene sequence: CDR1 MDHEN, CDR2 SYDVKM. Unmatched junction bases numbered 5, after V lost 5 bases and J lost 3 bases. The CDR3 consists of 14 residues. DNA of the CDR3: TGTGCCAGCAGTCAAACGACAGGGACAGATACGCAGTATTTT. As protein: CASSQTTGTDTQYF.

The rearrangement links TRBV4-3 to TRBJ2-1; 13 nucleotides agree with TRBD2. This CDR3 has 18 amino acids. V was clipped by 4 bases and J by 3 bases; unmatched bases: 9. Per the germline V gene, CDR1 is LGHNA and CDR2 is YSLEER. CDR3: CASSPDLGLAGVYNEQFF. The CDR3 nucleotides are TGCGCCAGCAGCCCCGATCTCGGACTAGCGGGAGTCTACAATGAGCAGTTCTTC.

The V and J genes are TRBV15 and TRBJ2-3; maybe TRBD2 (5 bases). The CDR3 consists of 15 residues. V was clipped by 5 bases and J by 6 bases, with 18 bases between them. Per germline, CDR1 LNHNV and CDR2 YYDKDF (reference sequence). CDR3 sequence (DNA): TGTGCCACCAGCCCCCGAGCGTGGGAGAGGGATACGCAGTATTTT. Residues: CATSPRAWERDTQYF.

The chain is built from TRBV7-9 and TRBJ2-2; 9 positions match TRBD2. The germline CDR1 and CDR2 sequences are SEHNR and FQNEAQ (reference sequence). This CDR3 has 15 residues. V was clipped by 5 bases and J by 1 base; unmatched bases: 2. Written as DNA, the CDR3 is TGTGCCAGCAGCCGACTAGCGGAGAACACCGGGGAGCTGTTTTTT. Translating it yields CASSRLAENTGELFF.

V is TRBV5-4 and J is TRBJ2-1; weak D call: TRBD2 (6 bases). Trimming cost V 4 bases and J 0 bases, with 17 bases left between them. The CDR3 has 17 residues. Germline CDR1 and CDR2: SGHNT and YYREEE (reference sequence). CDR3 protein: CASSDGGSRGSYNEQFF. The CDR3 DNA follows: TGTGCCAGCAGCGACGGGGGTTCTAGGGGCTCCTACAATGAGCAGTTCTTC.

This clone occurred once. This chain connects TRBV5-4 to TRBJ2-7; maybe TRBD1 (5 bases). Germline values: CDR1 SGHNT, CDR2 YYREEE (reference sequence). CDR3 size: 14 residues. Trimming stripped 3 bases from V and 1 base from J, with 11 bases between. This CDR3 is CASSSTASSYEQYF. CDR3 nucleotide sequence: TGTGCCAGCAGCTCGACAGCCTCATCCTACGAGCAGTACTTC.